This TCR beta chain was recovered during a study of control samples from healthy donors and cancer patients. With 0 bases removed from V and 5 bases from J, the gap between germline ends came to 16 bases. Germline CDR1 is LGHNA and CDR2 is YSLEER. There are 16 residues in the CDR3. Produced via immunoSEQ multiplex PCR; TCRdb's table is partial and in-frame only. This table holds 140,000 or so clones, about 89% found once. V usage is TRBV4-3 and J usage is TRBJ1-2; possibly TRBD1 for D (5 bases). The sequencing sample was made of blood. This receptor was identified in a young man in good health. In DNA, the CDR3 is TGCGCCAGCAGCCAAGATGTATCAGGGTCGGGGTATGGCTACACCTTC. Translation: CASSQDVSGSGYGYTF.